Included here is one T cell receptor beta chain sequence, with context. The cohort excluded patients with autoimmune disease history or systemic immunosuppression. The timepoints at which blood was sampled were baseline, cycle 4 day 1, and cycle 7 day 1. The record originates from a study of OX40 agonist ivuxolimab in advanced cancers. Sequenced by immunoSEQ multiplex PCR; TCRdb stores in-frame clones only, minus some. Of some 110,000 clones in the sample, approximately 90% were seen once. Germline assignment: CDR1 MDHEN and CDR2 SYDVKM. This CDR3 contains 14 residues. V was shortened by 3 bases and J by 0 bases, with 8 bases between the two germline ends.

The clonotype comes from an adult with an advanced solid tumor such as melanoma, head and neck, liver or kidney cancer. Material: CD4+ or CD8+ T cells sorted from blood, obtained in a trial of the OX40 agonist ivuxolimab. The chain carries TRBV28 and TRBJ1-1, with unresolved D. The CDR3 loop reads CASSLEVLNTEAFF. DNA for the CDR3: TGTGCCAGCAGTTTGGAGGTCCTGAACACTGAAGCTTTCTTT.